This TCR beta chain was identified during a study of cytomegalovirus exposure and HLA in healthy donors. V dropped 5 bases and J dropped 3 bases, with 11 bases sitting between them. The CDR3 is made up of 12 amino acids. Per germline, CDR1 SQVTM and CDR2 ANQGSEA. On this clone: Its antigen is currently unknown.

The study, taken as a whole, reports: The authors confirmed in vitro that a few CMV-associated chains were specific for CMV antigens. Subsequent analysis revealed that first-cohort TCR clusters tended to co-occur in the 95 to 150 validation repertoires.

Repertoires were generated with immunoSEQ multiplex PCR, while TCRdb's copy carries only in-frame clones and drops some. The table records about 170,000 clones, 80% to 90% of them present only once. The sample comprised PBMCs. The rearrangement uses TRBV29-1 and TRBJ2-7, with D possibly being TRBD1 (5 bases). The TCR comes from a woman in her 30s in good health and CMV-seronegative. This CDR3 reads CSVRQGSYEQYF. For the CDR3, the DNA is TGCAGCGTTCGCCAGGGAAGCTACGAGCAGTACTTC.